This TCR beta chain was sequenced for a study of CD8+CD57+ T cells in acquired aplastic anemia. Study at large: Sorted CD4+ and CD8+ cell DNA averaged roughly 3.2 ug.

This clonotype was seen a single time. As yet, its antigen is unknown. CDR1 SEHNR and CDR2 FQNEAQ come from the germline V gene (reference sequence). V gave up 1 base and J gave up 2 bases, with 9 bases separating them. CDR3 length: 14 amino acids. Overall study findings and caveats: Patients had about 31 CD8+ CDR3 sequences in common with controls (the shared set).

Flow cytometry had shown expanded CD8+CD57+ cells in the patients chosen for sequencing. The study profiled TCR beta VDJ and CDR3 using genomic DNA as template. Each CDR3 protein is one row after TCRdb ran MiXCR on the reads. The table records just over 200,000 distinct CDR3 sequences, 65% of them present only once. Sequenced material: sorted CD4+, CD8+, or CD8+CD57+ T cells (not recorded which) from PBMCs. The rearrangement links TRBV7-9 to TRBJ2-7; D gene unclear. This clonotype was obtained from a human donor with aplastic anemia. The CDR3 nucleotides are TGTGCCAGCAGCTTAGACCCGGCTCCCTACGAGCAGTACTTC. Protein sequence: CASSLDPAPYEQYF.